This TCR beta chain came from a study of CD8 T cells in Susac syndrome. Study-level results: An acknowledgment was made by the study that its TCR sequencing and HLA analysis involved relatively few individuals.

Looked up from germline, CDR1 is SGHVS and CDR2 is FQNEAQ. The CDR3 runs 16 residues. Random hexamers were used to reverse transcribe the RNA input (about 0.5 to 1 ug). The authors amplified TCR beta CDR3 across 54 Vbeta and 13 Jbeta using immunoSEQ multiplex PCR. TCRdb re-called the immunoSEQ multiplex PCR reads through MiXCR, storing one row per CDR3 protein. This repertoire shows around 130,000 distinct CDR3 sequences, approximately 95% found once; its top ten account for around 0.11%. TCR beta sequencing covered blood CD8+ and CD4+ T cells. About this clonotype itself: What it binds is not known.

The chain combines TRBV7-8 with TRBJ2-5; 10 nucleotides match TRBD1. TRBJ2-7 explains the end of the DNA better; the J call may be wrong. The source is a human donor with multiple sclerosis. Material: CD4+ T cells from PBMCs. The CDR3 here is CASRPSGTGVNYEQYF. The CDR3 DNA reads TGTGCCAGCAGACCGTCCGGGACAGGGGTTAACTACGAGCAGTACTTC.